One sample yielded the 5 T cell receptor beta chains listed below, sequenced in a study of T cells in Graves' hyperthyroidism and ophthalmopathy (dated by TCRdb to between 2017 and 2020). Library creation used multiplex PCR. For sequencing, an Illumina HiSeq 2000 was employed. Amplification of TCR beta CDR3 regions was carried out from RNA transcripts. The first round of RT-PCR for the TCR CDR3 was performed with the HTBI primer set and the Qiagen OneStep RT-PCR kit. The raw public data were reprocessed by TCRdb itself: fastp quality trimming at Q25, MiXCR clonotype calling, in-frame beta chains only. All rows with the same CDR3 protein become a single entry with the most common DNA and genes. This sample has about 590,000 distinct CDR3 sequences in its table, and 15% to 18% of those were observed once. The ten most abundant clones make up around 7.8% of the sample. The source material was blood. The receptors were sampled from a woman aged 25 to 39 with Graves' hyperthyroidism.

Only a few counts were recorded for this clonotype. The chain is built from TRBV5-5 and TRBJ2-1; 12 positions match TRBD2. V lost 4 bases and J lost 9; bases outside the gene matches: 14. Per the germline V gene, CDR1 is SGHKS and CDR2 is YYEKEE (reference sequence). The CDR3 runs 17 residues. The CDR3 DNA reads as TGTGCCAGCAGCGCCGAGCTAGCGGGAGGGATTTGGGTTGAGCAGTTCTTC. This encodes CASSAELAGGIWVEQFF.

This clonotype showed up many times. The rearrangement uses TRBV2 and TRBJ2-3; TRBD2 matches 8 bases. Germline CDR1 and CDR2: SNHLY and FYNNEI. This CDR3 spans 17 amino acids. Losses at the gene ends were 0 bases for V and 5 bases for J; bases not matched to a gene: 10. The CDR3 DNA is TGTGCCAGCAGTGAAGCGTGGAGCGGGAGTGTTAAAGATACGCAGTATTTT. Translation: CASSEAWSGSVKDTQYF.

Many counts were recorded for this clonotype. The chain uses TRBV10-1 and TRBJ2-3; D is perhaps TRBD1 (5 bases). The germline CDR1 and CDR2 sequences are WNHNN and SYGVQD (reference sequence). V was shortened by 3 bases and J by 3 bases, with 7 bases between the two germline ends. The CDR3 has 13 residues. As DNA, the CDR3 is TGCGCCAGCAGTGAACAGGTTACAGATACGCAGTATTTT. Amino acids: CASSEQVTDTQYF.

Regarding this clonotype: This clone may be a read error of a much larger clone one base away. The chain joins TRBV20-1 to TRBJ1-5; TRBD1 aligns across 7 bases. CDR3 size: 18 residues. The germline gives CDR1 DFQATT, CDR2 SNEGSKA (reference sequence). The CDR3 bases are TGCAGTGCTAGAGATCGGGGCGACAGGGTCCTCTTAAATCCGCCCCAGCATTTT. Translated, it gives CSARDRGDRVLLNPPQHF.

This clonotype showed up many times. This sequence joins TRBV3-1 and TRBJ1-4; D is possibly TRBD1 (5 bases). Germline loops: CDR1 LGHDT, CDR2 YNNKEL (reference sequence). The CDR3 loop spans 14 amino acids. Trimming took 3 bases from V and 8 from J, leaving 13 bases between them. CDR3 residues: CASSHGTAGEKLFF. The CDR3 DNA is TGTGCCAGCAGCCATGGGACTGCCGGAGAAAAACTGTTTTTT.